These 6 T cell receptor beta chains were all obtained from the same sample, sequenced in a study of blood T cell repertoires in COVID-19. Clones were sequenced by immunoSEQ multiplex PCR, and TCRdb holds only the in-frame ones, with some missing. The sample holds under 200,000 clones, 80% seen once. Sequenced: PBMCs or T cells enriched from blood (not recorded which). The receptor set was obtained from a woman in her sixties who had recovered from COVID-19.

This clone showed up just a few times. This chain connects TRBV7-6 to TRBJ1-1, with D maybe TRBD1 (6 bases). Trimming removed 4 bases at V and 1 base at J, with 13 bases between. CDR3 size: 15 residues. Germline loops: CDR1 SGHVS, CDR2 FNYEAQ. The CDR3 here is CASSSLGGGNTEAFF. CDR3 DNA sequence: TGTGCCAGCAGCTCACTAGGGGGGGGGAACACTGAAGCTTTCTTT.

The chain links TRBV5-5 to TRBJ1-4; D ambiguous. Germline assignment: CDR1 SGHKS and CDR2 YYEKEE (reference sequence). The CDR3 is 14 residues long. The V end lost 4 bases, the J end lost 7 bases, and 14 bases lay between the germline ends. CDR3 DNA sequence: TGTGCCAGCAGCCCCGGGAATCTAGGTGAAAAACTGTTTTTT. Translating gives CASSPGNLGEKLFF.

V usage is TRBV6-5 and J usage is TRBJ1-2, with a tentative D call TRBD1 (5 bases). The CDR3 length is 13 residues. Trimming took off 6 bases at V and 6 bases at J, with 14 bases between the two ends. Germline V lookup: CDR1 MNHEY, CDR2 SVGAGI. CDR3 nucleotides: TGTGCCAGCAGCCATAGGGGCCGGGATGGCTACACCTTC. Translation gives CASSHRGRDGYTF.

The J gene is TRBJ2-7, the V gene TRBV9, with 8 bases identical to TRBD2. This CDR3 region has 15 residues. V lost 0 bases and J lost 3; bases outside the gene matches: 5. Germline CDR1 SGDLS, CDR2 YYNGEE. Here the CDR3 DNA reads TGTGCCAGCAGCGTAGCGGCGGGGGGCCTCTACGAGCAGTACTTC. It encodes CASSVAAGGLYEQYF. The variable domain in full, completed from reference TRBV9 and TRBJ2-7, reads DSGVTQTPKHLITATGQRVTLRCSPRSGDLSVYWYQQSLDQGLQFLIQYYNGEERAKGNILERFSAQQFPDLHSELNLSSLELGDSALYFCASSVAAGGLYEQYFGPGTRLTVT.

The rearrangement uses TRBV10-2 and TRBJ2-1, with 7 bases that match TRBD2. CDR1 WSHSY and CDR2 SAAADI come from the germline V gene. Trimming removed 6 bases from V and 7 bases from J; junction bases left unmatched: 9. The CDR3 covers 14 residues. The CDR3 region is CASRSGGSMNEQFF. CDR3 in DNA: TGCGCCAGCAGATCCGGGGGGAGTATGAATGAGCAGTTCTTC.

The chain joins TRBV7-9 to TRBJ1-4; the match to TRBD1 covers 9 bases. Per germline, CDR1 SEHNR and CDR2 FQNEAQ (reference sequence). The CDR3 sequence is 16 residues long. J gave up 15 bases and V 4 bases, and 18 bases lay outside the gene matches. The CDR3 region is CASSSIRPSGTGYMFF. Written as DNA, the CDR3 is TGTGCCAGCAGCTCGATCCGGCCTTCTGGGACAGGGTACATGTTTTTT.